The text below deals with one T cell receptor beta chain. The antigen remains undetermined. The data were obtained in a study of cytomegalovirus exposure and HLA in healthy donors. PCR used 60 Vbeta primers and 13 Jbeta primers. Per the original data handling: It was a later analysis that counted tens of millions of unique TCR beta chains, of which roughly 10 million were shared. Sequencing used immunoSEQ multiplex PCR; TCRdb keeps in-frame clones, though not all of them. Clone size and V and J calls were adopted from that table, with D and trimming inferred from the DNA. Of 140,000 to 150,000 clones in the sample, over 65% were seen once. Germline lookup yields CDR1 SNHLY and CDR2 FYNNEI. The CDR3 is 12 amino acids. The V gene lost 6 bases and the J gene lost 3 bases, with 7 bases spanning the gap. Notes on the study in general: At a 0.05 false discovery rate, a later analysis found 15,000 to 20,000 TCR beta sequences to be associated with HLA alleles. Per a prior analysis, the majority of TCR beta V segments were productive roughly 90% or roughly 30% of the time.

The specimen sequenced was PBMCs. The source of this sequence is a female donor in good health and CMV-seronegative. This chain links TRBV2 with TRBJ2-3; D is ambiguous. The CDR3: CASRERTDTQYF. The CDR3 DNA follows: TGTGCCAGCAGGGAGCGTACAGATACGCAGTATTTT.